This T cell receptor (beta chain) was recovered during a study of technical replicates of blood from a handful of donors. V was clipped by 6 bases and J by 6 bases; unmatched bases: 5. This CDR3 comprises 13 residues. CDR1 and CDR2 (germline): SEHNR, FQNEAQ (reference sequence). TCRdb's table, derived via immunoSEQ multiplex PCR, lists solely in-frame clones and lacks some. The data contain more than 11,000 clones, roughly four fifths of them seen just once; the ten biggest clones take up over 10%. The specimen sequenced was PBMCs. The genes are TRBV7-9 and TRBJ2-1, with 7 bases aligning to TRBD1. The TCR comes from a human donor in good health. The CDR3 region is CASRSTGANEQFF. CDR3 coding DNA: TGTGCCAGCAGGTCTACAGGGGCCAATGAGCAGTTCTTC.